Listed here are 5 T cell receptor beta chains from one sample, sequenced in a study of blood T cell repertoires in COVID-19. The assay was immunoSEQ multiplex PCR, and TCRdb's table has in-frame clones only and misses some. This sample has about 11,000 clones; almost 85% occur once, and the top ten carry approximately 33%. Sequenced input: peripheral blood. The receptors were sampled from a man in his forties or fifties with active COVID-19.

This clone was counted only a few times. V gene TRBV5-6 combines with J gene TRBJ1-4; D unresolved. CDR1 and CDR2 (germline): SGHDT, YYEEEE. This CDR3 spans 14 amino acids. V was shortened by 0 bases and J by 8 bases, with 11 bases between the two germline ends. In DNA form, the CDR3 reads TGTGCCAGCAGCTTGGGGTGGTTAGAGGAAAAACTGTTTTTT. Encoded protein: CASSLGWLEEKLFF.

The chain has TRBV4-2 and TRBJ2-1, with TRBD2 identical over 12 bases. Germline V CDR1 and CDR2: LGHNA, YNFKEQ. J lost 1 base, V lost 0 bases, and 1 base had no gene match. The CDR3 is made up of 17 amino acids. The CDR3 coding sequence is TGTGCCAGCAGCCAAGAGACTAGCGGGGGATCCTACAATGAGCAGTTCTTC. Translation gives CASSQETSGGSYNEQFF.

This clone was seen more than once but under ten times. This chain uses TRBV10-3 with TRBJ1-1; D not resolved. This CDR3 is built from 13 residues. V lost 6 bases, J lost 0 bases, and 8 bases lay in between. Germline CDR1 reads ENHRY; CDR2 reads SYGVKD. CDR3 amino acids: CAIRRMMNTEAFF. The CDR3, as DNA: TGTGCCATCAGGCGGATGATGAACACTGAAGCTTTCTTT.

The rearrangement joins TRBV4-1 to TRBJ1-5; 9 bases align to TRBD1. Germline values: CDR1 MGHRA, CDR2 YSYEKL. Trimming at V came to 0 bases and at J to 1 base, leaving 16 bases not matched to a gene. The CDR3 length is 21 residues. The CDR3 nucleotides read TGCGCCAGCAGCCAAGATCGTGTGGGGACAGGGCGGTTTAGGAGCAATCAGCCCCAGCATTTT. It codes for CASSQDRVGTGRFRSNQPQHF.

V usage is TRBV7-6 and J usage is TRBJ2-3; TRBD2 matches 10 bases. This CDR3 contains 17 residues. Germline V gives CDR1 SGHVS, CDR2 FNYEAQ. V was clipped by 2 bases and J by 0 bases; unmatched bases: 5. The CDR3 spells CASSLSGLAASTDTQYF. The DNA of the CDR3 is TGTGCCAGCAGCTTAAGTGGACTAGCGGCAAGCACAGATACGCAGTATTTT.